This T cell receptor (beta chain) was observed in a study of T cells in localized non-small cell lung cancer. Whole-study findings and limits: There were a median 57 of the top 100 tumor clones appearing in adjacent lung. The study sequenced only one region of the tumor. As a result, intratumor heterogeneity could not be excluded and remains possible. Among the tissues sampled, uninvolved adjacent lung had the highest T cell clonality, above tumor.

The data were produced by immunoSEQ multiplex PCR, yet TCRdb's version contains in-frame clones alone and is incomplete. The sample has about 25,000 clones, around 88% seen once. Regarding this clone: Its antigen remains unknown.

CDR1 and CDR2 from the germline V gene are SGHVS and FNYEAQ. The V end was cut by 5 bases, the J end by 3 bases, with 17 bases between. The CDR3 contains 15 residues. This clonotype was obtained from a female donor over 55 with stage I lung adenocarcinoma. The material sequenced was peripheral blood, taken before any cancer treatment. The genes are TRBV7-6 and TRBJ2-7, with TRBD2 as a possible D gene (5 bases). The CDR3 protein is CASSPHLRGLYEQYF. Written as DNA, the CDR3 is TGTGCCAGCAGCCCCCACCTACGGGGTCTCTACGAGCAGTACTTC.